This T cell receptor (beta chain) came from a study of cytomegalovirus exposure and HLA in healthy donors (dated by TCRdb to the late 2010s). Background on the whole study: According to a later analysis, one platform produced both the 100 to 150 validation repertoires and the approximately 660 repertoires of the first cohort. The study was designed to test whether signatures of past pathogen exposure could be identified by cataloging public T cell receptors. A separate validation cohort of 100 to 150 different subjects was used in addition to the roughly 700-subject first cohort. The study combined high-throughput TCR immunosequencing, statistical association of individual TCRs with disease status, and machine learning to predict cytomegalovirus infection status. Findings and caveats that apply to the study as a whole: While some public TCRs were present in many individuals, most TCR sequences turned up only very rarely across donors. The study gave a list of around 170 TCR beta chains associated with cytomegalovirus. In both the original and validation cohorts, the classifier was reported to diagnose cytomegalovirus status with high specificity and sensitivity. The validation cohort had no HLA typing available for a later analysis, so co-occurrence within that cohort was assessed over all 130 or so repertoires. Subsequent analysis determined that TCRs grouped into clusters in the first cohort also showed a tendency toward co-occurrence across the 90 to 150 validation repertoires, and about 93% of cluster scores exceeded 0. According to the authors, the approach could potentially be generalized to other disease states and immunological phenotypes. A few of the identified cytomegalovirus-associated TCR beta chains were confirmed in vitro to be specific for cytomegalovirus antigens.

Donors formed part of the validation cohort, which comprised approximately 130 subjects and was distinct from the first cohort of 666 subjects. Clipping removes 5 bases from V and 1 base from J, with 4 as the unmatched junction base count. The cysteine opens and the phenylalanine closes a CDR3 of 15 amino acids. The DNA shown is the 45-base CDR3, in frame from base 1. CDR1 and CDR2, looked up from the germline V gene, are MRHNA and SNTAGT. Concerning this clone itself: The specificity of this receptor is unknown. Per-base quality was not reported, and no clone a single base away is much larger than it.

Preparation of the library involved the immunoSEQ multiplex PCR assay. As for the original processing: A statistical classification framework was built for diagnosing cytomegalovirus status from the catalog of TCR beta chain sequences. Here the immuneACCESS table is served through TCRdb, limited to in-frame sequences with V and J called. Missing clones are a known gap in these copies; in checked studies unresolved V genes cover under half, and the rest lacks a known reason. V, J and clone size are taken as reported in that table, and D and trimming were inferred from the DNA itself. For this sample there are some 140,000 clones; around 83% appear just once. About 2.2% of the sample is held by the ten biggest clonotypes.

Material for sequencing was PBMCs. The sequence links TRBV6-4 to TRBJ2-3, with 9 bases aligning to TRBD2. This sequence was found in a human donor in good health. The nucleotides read TGTGCCAGCAGTCTTAGCGGGAGCGGCACAGATACGCAGTATTTT. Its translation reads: CASSLSGSGTDTQYF.